A selection of T cell receptor beta chains follows, all from one sample in a study of cytomegalovirus exposure and HLA in healthy donors. Here immunoSEQ multiplex PCR was the method, and the copy in TCRdb shows in-frame clones only, minus some. The sample shows 160,000 or so clones, around 80% of them seen only once. Sequenced sample: PBMCs. The receptor set was obtained from a woman in her thirties or forties in good health and CMV-seronegative. CDR3s include the opening cysteine and the closing phenylalanine or tryptophan. A D gene is named only where the DNA matches it firmly. Only some rows state a clone size, as once, few, many or a class for expanded clones.

V	size	J	D	CDR3	DNA
TRBV9	.	TRBJ1-6	.	CASSEERGGSPLHF	TGTGCCAGCTCAGAGGAAAGGGGCGGTTCACCCCTCCACTTT
TRBV13	.	TRBJ1-3	.	CASSPRGGRYSGNTIYF	TGTGCCAGCAGCCCCCGGGGTGGAAGGTACTCTGGAAACACCATATATTTT
TRBV6-1	.	TRBJ2-7	.	CASTEGIRGLYF	TGTGCCAGCACCGAGGGTATCCGCGGCTTGTACTTC
TRBV7-2	.	TRBJ1-5	TRBD1	CASSLAGTGVPNQPQHF	TGTGCCAGCAGCTTAGCGGGGACAGGGGTCCCGAATCAGCCCCAGCATTTT
TRBV28	.	TRBJ2-2	.	CASTRTGLRVAGELFF	TGTGCCAGCACCAGAACAGGGTTAAGAGTGGCCGGGGAGCTGTTTTTT
TRBV7-2	.	TRBJ1-1	TRBD1	CASSTSGGWGTEAFF	TGTGCCAGCAGCACCTCAGGGGGCTGGGGTACTGAAGCTTTCTTT
TRBV28	.	TRBJ2-2	.	CASMSPGGGTGELFF	TGTGCCAGCATGAGCCCCGGCGGCGGCACCGGGGAGCTGTTTTTT
TRBV13	.	TRBJ1-1	.	CASSAGGMNTEAFF	TGTGCCAGCAGCGCCGGAGGGATGAACACTGAAGCTTTCTTT
TRBV4-2	.	TRBJ2-5	TRBD1	CASSQDRDSGLQETQYF	TGTGCCAGCAGCCAAGATAGGGACAGCGGTTTACAAGAGACCCAGTACTTC
TRBV19	.	TRBJ2-2	.	CASSMRQDPNTGELFF	TGTGCCAGTAGTATGAGACAGGACCCGAACACCGGGGAGCTGTTTTTT
TRBV10-3	.	TRBJ2-3	TRBD2	CAISDLLASSTDTQYF	TGTGCCATCAGTGACCTACTAGCGTCAAGCACAGATACGCAGTATTTT
TRBV30	.	TRBJ1-1	TRBD1	CAWDGTGRYTEAFF	TGTGCCTGGGATGGGACAGGCAGGTACACTGAAGCTTTCTTT
TRBV5-1	.	TRBJ2-5	.	CASSLGQQETQYF	TGCGCCAGCAGCTTGGGCCAGCAAGAGACCCAGTACTTC
TRBV5-1	.	TRBJ2-1	TRBD2	CASSLAASGGLDNEQFF	TGCGCCAGCAGCTTGGCGGCTAGCGGGGGCCTTGACAATGAGCAGTTCTTC
TRBV4-1	.	TRBJ2-5	TRBD1	CASSRLGQGNQETQYF	TGCGCCAGCAGCAGGTTGGGACAGGGTAACCAAGAGACCCAGTACTTC
TRBV5-4	few	TRBJ1-4	.	CASSWGLTSLRGGNEKLFF	TGTGCCAGCAGCTGGGGACTCACCTCACTTAGGGGTGGGAATGAAAAACTGTTTTTT
TRBV5-8	.	TRBJ1-3	.	CASSLMKGDRNTIYF	TGTGCCAGCAGCTTGATGAAAGGGGATAGAAACACCATATATTTT
TRBV5-1	few	TRBJ2-1	TRBD2	CASSMRTSGSQYEQFF	TGCGCCAGCAGCATGCGGACTAGCGGTTCCCAATACGAGCAGTTCTTC
TRBV7-6	once	TRBJ1-2	.	CASSLGGDAYGYTF	TGTGCCAGCAGCTTAGGAGGAGACGCCTATGGCTACACCTTC
TRBV6-5	few	TRBJ2-7	TRBD1	CASRYHWQGASEQYF	TGTGCCAGCAGGTATCACTGGCAGGGGGCATCCGAGCAGTACTTC
TRBV10-3	.	TRBJ1-2	.	CAIRQDPYGYTF	TGTGCCATCCGACAGGATCCATATGGCTACACCTTC
TRBV10-3	few	TRBJ1-2	.	CAISKGGNNYGYTF	TGTGCCATCAGCAAGGGAGGGAATAACTATGGCTACACCTTC
TRBV15	.	TRBJ2-5	.	CATSLREKTQYF	TGTGCCACCAGCTTACGGGAAAAGACCCAGTACTTC
TRBV5-6	.	TRBJ1-3	.	CASSPPPHTIYF	TGTGCCAGCAGCCCTCCCCCCCACACCATATATTTT
TRBV11-1	few	TRBJ1-1	.	CASSLYRGGNTEAFF	TGTGCCAGCAGCTTGTATCGAGGGGGGAACACTGAAGCTTTCTTT
TRBV9	once	TRBJ1-1	TRBD1	CASSVEPTGVGTEAFF	TGTGCCAGCAGCGTAGAGCCGACAGGGGTGGGTACTGAAGCTTTCTTT
TRBV7-9	.	TRBJ1-4	TRBD1	CASSSDRGEKLFF	TGTGCCAGCAGCTCCGACAGGGGTGAAAAACTGTTTTTT
TRBV19	few	TRBJ1-2	.	CASSIGSTEFYGYTF	TGTGCCAGTAGTATAGGCTCGACGGAGTTCTATGGCTACACCTTC
TRBV7-9	.	TRBJ2-7	TRBD2	CSSSLPEVLAGDEQYF	TGTTCCAGCAGCTTACCGGAAGTTTTAGCGGGAGACGAGCAGTACTTC
TRBV4-1	.	TRBJ2-7	TRBD1	CASSQARGPGEQYF	TGCGCCAGCAGCCAAGCCAGGGGGCCGGGCGAGCAGTACTTC
TRBV10-3	.	TRBJ1-2	TRBD1	CAISEGQGAYGYTF	TGTGCCATCAGTGAGGGACAGGGGGCATATGGCTACACCTTC
TRBV25-1	.	TRBJ2-7	.	CASRGQGTYEQYF	TGTGCCAGCAGGGGGCAGGGAACTTACGAGCAGTACTTC
TRBV5-4	.	TRBJ1-3	.	CASSLGGASLSGNTIYF	TGTGCCAGCAGCTTGGGCGGGGCCTCGCTGTCTGGAAACACCATATATTTT
TRBV6-6	.	TRBJ2-7	TRBD1	CASSGQGSYEQYF	TGTGCCAGCAGTGGACAGGGGTCCTACGAGCAGTACTTC
TRBV5-1	.	TRBJ1-1	TRBD1	CASSLGQGLNTEAFF	TGCGCCAGCAGCTTGGGACAGGGGTTGAACACTGAAGCTTTCTTT
TRBV2	.	TRBJ2-7	.	CASMRGPNYEQYF	TGTGCCAGCATGAGAGGGCCTAACTACGAGCAGTACTTC
TRBV5-1	.	TRBJ2-7	TRBD1	CASSHTPPRGTGSYEQYF	TGCGCCAGCAGCCATACTCCGCCGCGCGGGACAGGTTCCTACGAGCAGTACTTC
TRBV5-6	few	TRBJ1-4	TRBD1	CASSSLPGTGINEKLFF	TGTGCCAGCAGCTCCCTTCCCGGGACAGGGATTAATGAAAAACTGTTTTTT
TRBV5-6	.	TRBJ2-7	.	CASSSRGPSGEQYF	TGTGCCAGCAGCTCGCGGGGGCCAAGTGGCGAGCAGTACTTC
TRBV2	once	TRBJ1-2	.	CASTPEAVRALNYGYTF	TGTGCCAGCACGCCCGAGGCGGTGAGGGCCCTTAACTATGGCTACACCTTC
TRBV7-2	few	TRBJ2-7	TRBD1	CASSTAGTGIYEQYF	TGTGCCAGCAGCACCGCGGGGACAGGGATCTACGAGCAGTACTTC
TRBV5-1	.	TRBJ1-1	.	CASSLNGDTEAFF	TGCGCCAGCAGCTTGAACGGGGACACTGAAGCTTTCTTT
TRBV27	once	TRBJ2-7	TRBD1	CASSYTNPPDRASAYEQYF	TGTGCCAGCAGTTACACTAATCCCCCCGACAGGGCTTCAGCCTACGAGCAGTACTTC
TRBV25-1	.	TRBJ2-7	TRBD1	CASSATGGLLYEQYF	TGTGCCAGCAGTGCGACAGGGGGTCTCCTCTACGAGCAGTACTTC
TRBV11-2	.	TRBJ1-1	.	CASSLVASFAEAFF	TGTGCCAGCAGCTTAGTTGCGAGTTTCGCTGAAGCTTTCTTT